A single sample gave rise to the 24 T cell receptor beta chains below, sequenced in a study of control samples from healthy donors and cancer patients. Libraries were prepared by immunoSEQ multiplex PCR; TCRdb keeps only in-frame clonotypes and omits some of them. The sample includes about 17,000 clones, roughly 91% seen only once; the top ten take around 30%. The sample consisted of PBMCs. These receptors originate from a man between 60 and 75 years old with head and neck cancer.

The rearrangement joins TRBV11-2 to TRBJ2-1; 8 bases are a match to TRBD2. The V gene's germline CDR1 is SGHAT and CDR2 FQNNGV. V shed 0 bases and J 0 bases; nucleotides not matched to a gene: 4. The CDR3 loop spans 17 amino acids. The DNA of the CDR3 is TGTGCCAGCAGCTTAGATCGGGGGGGGCGCTCCTACAATGAGCAGTTCTTC. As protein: CASSLDRGGRSYNEQFF.

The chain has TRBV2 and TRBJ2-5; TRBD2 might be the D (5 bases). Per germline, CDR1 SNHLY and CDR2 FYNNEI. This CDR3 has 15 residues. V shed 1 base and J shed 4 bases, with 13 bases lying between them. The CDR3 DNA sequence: TGTGCCAGCAGTGAAGGACTACCTCCTGGAGAGACCCAGTACTTC. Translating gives CASSEGLPPGETQYF.

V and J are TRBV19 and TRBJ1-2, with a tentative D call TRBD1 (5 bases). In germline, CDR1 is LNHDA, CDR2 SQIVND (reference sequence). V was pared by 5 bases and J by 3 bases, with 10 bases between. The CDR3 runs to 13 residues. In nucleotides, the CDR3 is TGTGCCAGTAGTCCCGAGACAGACTATGGCTACACCTTC. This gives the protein CASSPETDYGYTF. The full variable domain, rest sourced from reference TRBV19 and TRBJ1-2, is DGGITQSPKYLFRKEGQNVTLSCEQNLNHDAMYWYRQDPGQGLRLIYYSQIVNDFQKGDIAEGYSVSREKKESFPLTVTSAQKNPTAFYLCASSPETDYGYTFGSGTRLTVV.

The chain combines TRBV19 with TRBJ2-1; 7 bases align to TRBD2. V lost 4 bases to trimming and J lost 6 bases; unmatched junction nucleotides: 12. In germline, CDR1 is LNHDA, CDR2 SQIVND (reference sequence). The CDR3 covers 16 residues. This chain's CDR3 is CASSKGAGLVGNEQFF. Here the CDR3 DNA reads TGTGCCAGTAGTAAAGGGGCTGGACTAGTTGGCAATGAGCAGTTCTTC.

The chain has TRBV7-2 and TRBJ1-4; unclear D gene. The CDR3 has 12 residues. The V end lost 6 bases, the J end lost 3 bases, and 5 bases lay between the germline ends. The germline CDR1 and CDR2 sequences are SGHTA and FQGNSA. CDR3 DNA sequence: TGTGCCAGCAGGCCTCCTAATGAAAAACTGTTTTTT. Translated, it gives CASRPPNEKLFF.

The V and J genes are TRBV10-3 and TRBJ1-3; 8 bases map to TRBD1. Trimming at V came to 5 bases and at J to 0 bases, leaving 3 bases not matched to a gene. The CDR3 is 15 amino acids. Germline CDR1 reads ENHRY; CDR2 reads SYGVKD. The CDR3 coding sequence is TGTGCCATCAGTCCGGGACAGGTCTCTGGAAACACCATATATTTT. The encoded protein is CAISPGQVSGNTIYF.

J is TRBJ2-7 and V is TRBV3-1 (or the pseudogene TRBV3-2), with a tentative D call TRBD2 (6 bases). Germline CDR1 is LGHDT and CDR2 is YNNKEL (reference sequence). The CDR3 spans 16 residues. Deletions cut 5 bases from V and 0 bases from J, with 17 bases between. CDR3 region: CASSLQAGTASYEQYF. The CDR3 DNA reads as TGTGCCAGCAGCTTGCAGGCCGGGACTGCCTCCTACGAGCAGTACTTC.

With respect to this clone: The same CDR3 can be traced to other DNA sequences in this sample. CDR3 sequence (DNA): TGTGCCACGGGGGGGCAGGGGAACACTGAAGCTTTCTTT. Encoded protein: CATGGQGNTEAFF. The chain employs TRBV15 and TRBJ1-1; D possibly corresponds to TRBD1 (6 bases). The ends were cut back, 9 bases at V and 1 base at J, with 12 bases in the middle. CDR1 is LNHNV, CDR2 YYDKDF, per germline (reference sequence). This CDR3 comprises 13 residues.

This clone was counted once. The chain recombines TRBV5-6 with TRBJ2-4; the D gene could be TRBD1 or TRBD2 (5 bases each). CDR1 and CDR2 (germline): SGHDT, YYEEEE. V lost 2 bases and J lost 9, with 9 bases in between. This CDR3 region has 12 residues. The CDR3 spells CASSFRGVIQYF. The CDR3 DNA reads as TGTGCCAGCAGCTTTAGGGGAGTCATTCAGTACTTC.

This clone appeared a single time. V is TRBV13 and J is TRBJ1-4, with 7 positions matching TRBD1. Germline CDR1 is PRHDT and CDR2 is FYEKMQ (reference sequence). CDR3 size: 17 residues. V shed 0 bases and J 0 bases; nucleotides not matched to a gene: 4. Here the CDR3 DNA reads TGTGCCAGCAGCTTAGGAGGCAGGGGGTCAACTAATGAAAAACTGTTTTTT. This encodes CASSLGGRGSTNEKLFF.

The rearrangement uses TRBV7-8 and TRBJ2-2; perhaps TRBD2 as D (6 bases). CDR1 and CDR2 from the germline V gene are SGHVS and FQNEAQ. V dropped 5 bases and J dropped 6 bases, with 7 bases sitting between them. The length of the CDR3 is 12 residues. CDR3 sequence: CASSPGAGELFF. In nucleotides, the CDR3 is TGTGCCAGCAGCCCGGGGGCCGGGGAGCTGTTTTTT.

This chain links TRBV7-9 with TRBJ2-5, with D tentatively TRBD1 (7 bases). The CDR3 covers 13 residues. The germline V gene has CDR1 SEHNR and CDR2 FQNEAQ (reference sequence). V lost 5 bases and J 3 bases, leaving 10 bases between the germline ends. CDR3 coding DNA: TGTGCCAGCAGCGGAGGGGGCGAAGAGACCCAGTACTTC. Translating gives CASSGGGEETQYF. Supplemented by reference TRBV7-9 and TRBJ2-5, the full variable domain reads DTGVSQNPRHKITKRGQNVTFRCDPISEHNRLYWYRQTLGQGPEFLTYFQNEAQLEKSRLLSDRFSAERPKGSFSTLEIQRTEQGDSAMYLCASSGGGEETQYFGPGTRLLVL.

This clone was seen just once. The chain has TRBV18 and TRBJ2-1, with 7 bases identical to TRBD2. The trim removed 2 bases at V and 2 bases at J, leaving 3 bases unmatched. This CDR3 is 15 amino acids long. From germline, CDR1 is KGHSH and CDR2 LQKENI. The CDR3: CASSPRGGAYNEQFF. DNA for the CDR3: TGTGCCAGCTCACCAAGGGGAGGGGCCTACAATGAGCAGTTCTTC.

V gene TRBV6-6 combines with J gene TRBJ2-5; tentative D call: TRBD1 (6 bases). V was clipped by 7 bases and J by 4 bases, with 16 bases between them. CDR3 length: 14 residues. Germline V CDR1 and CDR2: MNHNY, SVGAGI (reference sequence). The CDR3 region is CASTRTEQIETQYF. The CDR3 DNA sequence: TGTGCCAGCACCAGGACAGAGCAAATAGAGACCCAGTACTTC.

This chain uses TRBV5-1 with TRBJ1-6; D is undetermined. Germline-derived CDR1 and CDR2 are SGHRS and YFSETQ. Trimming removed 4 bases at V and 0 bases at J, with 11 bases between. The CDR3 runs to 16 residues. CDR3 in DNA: TGCGCCAGCAGCCGCGACCAGAGCTCCTATAATTCACCCCTCCACTTT. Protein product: CASSRDQSSYNSPLHF.

The chain's CDR3 is CASSYASGGQDTQYF. The CDR3 DNA reads as TGTGCCAGCAGTTACGCTAGCGGGGGTCAGGATACGCAGTATTTT. This chain joins TRBV6-2 or TRBV6-3 and TRBJ2-3; 10 bases are shared with TRBD2. V gave up 2 bases and J gave up 6 bases; unmatched junction bases: 5. The germline CDR1 and CDR2 sequences are MNHEY and SVGEGT. This CDR3 spans 15 amino acids.

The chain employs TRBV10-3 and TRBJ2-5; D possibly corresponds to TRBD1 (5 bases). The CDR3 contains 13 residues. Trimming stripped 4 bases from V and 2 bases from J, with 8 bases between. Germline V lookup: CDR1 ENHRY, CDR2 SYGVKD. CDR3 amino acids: CAISGAGQETQYF. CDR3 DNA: TGTGCCATCAGTGGGGCAGGGCAAGAGACCCAGTACTTC.

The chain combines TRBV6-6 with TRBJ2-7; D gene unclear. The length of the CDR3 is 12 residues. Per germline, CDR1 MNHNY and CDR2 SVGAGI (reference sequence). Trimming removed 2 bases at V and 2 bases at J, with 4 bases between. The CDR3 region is CASSYRPYEQYF. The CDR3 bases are TGTGCCAGCAGTTACCGTCCCTACGAGCAGTACTTC.

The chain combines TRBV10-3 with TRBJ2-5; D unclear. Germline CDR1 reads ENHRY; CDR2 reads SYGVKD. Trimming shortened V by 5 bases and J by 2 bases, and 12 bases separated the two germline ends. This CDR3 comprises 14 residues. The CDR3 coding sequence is TGTGCCATCAGTAAACGGGCGGATCAAGAGACCCAGTACTTC. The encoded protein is CAISKRADQETQYF.

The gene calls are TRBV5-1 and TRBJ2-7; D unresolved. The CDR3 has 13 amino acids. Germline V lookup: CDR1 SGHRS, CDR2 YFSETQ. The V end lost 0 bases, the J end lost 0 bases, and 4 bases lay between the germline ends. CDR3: CASSLGFSYEQYF. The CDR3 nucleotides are TGCGCCAGCAGCTTGGGATTCTCCTACGAGCAGTACTTC.

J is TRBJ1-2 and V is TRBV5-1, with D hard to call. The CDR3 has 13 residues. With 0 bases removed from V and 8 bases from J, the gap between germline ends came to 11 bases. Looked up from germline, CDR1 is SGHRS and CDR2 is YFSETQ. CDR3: CASSLDQEMGYTF. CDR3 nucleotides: TGCGCCAGCAGCTTGGACCAAGAAATGGGCTACACCTTC.

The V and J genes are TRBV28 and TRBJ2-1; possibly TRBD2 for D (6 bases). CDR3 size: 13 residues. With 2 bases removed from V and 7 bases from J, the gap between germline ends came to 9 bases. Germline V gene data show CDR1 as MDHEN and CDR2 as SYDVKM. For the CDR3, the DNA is TGTGCCAGCAGTTTAGGGACTCCGAATGAGCAGTTCTTC. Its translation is CASSLGTPNEQFF. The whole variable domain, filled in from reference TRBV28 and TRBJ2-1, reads DVKVTQSSRYLVKRTGEKVFLECVQDMDHENMFWYRQDPGLGLRLIYFSYDVKMKEKGDIPEGYSVSREKKERFSLILESASTNQTSMYLCASSLGTPNEQFFGPGTRLTVL.

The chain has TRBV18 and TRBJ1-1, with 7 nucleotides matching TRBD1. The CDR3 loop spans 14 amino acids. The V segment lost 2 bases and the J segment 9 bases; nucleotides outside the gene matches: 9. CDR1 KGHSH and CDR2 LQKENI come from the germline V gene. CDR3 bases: TGTGCCAGCTCACCAAGTTCAGGGGGGCAGAAAGCTTTCTTT. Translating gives CASSPSSGGQKAFF.

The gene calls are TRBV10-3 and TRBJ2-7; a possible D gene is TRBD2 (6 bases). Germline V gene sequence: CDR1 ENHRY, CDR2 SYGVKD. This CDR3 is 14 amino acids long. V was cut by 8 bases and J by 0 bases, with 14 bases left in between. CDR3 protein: CAIGTPQYSYEQYF. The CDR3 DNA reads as TGTGCCATCGGGACTCCTCAATACTCCTACGAGCAGTACTTC.